The 28 T cell receptor beta chains presented below share a single source sample, sequenced in a study of long-term antiretroviral therapy in people with HIV. Survey-level resolution applied to immunoSEQ assay v3.0. The protocol was immunoSEQ multiplex PCR, while the TCRdb copy is restricted to in-frame clones and leaves out a portion. The sample contains roughly 7,100 clones, around 85% of which appear only once. This specimen was unsorted PBMCs, taken 1.1 years after starting antiretroviral therapy. All receptors derive from a man aged 35 to 55 with HIV.

J is TRBJ1-2 and V is TRBV5-6; D not resolved. The CDR3 is made up of 13 amino acids. Germline CDR1 is SGHDT and CDR2 is YYEEEE. Between the trimmed V and J ends, which lost 6 bases and 5 bases, there was a span of 14 bases. CDR3 protein: CASTQIPSYGYTF. The CDR3 DNA sequence: TGTGCCAGCACCCAGATACCTTCTTATGGCTACACCTTC.

CDR3 sequence (DNA): TGTGCCACCGAGCTTCTTGGGGCCCCCGCTTACGAGCAGTACTTC. It yields the protein CATELLGAPAYEQYF. This chain joins TRBV2 and TRBJ2-7, with D perhaps TRBD1 (5 bases). This CDR3 contains 15 residues. V was shortened by 10 bases and J by 4 bases, with 23 bases between the two germline ends. Per germline, CDR1 SNHLY and CDR2 FYNNEI.

The rearrangement links TRBV18 to TRBJ2-2, with D tentatively TRBD2 (5 bases). Trimming pared 5 bases from V and 4 bases from J, leaving 11 bases between. The CDR3 contains 14 residues. Per germline, CDR1 KGHSH and CDR2 LQKENI. The CDR3: CASSVRTLTGELFF. The CDR3 bases are TGTGCCAGCTCAGTTCGGACTCTCACCGGGGAGCTGTTTTTT. The whole variable domain, remainder taken from reference TRBV18 and TRBJ2-2, is NAGVMQNPRHLVRRRGQEARLRCSPMKGHSHVYWYRQLPEEGLKFMVYLQKENIIDESGMPKERFSAEFPKEGPSILRIQQVVRGDSAAYFCASSVRTLTGELFFGEGSRLTVL.

V is TRBV11-2 and J is TRBJ2-1, with D unclear. Per germline, CDR1 SGHAT and CDR2 FQNNGV. This CDR3 region has 13 residues. Trimming cost V 0 bases and J 4 bases, with 4 bases left between them. The DNA of the CDR3 is TGTGCCAGCAGCTTAGAGGGTTACAATGAGCAGTTCTTC. It encodes CASSLEGYNEQFF.

The rearrangement links TRBV6-1 to TRBJ2-2, with TRBD2 matching over 12 bases. The CDR3 sequence is 16 residues long. Germline CDR1 MNHNS, CDR2 SASEGT. Trimming took 4 bases from V and 6 from J; bases not matched to a gene: 6. This CDR3 is CASSATSGGFAGELFF. DNA for the CDR3: TGTGCCAGCAGTGCGACTAGCGGGGGATTCGCCGGGGAGCTGTTTTTT.

This clone has a single count. V is TRBV28 and J is TRBJ2-2; D ambiguous. Trimming shortened V by 8 bases and J by 0 bases, and 7 bases separated the two germline ends. The CDR3 has 13 amino acids. In germline, CDR1 is MDHEN, CDR2 SYDVKM. This CDR3 reads CASPAPNTGELFF. CDR3 in DNA: TGTGCCAGCCCGGCCCCGAACACCGGGGAGCTGTTTTTT.

Relative to its sample, this clone is medium-sized. The gene calls are TRBV2 and TRBJ2-7; the D gene could be TRBD1 or TRBD2 (6 bases each). This CDR3 has 12 residues. CDR1 SNHLY and CDR2 FYNNEI come from the germline V gene. Trimming shortened V by 9 bases and J by 4 bases, and 13 bases separated the two germline ends. CDR3 DNA sequence: TGTGCCAGTCGAGGGGGGATTTACGAGCAGTACTTC. Translation: CASRGGIYEQYF.

The table lists this clone with a few counts. The V gene is TRBV5-8, the J gene TRBJ1-2; D not resolved. Trimming pared 0 bases from V and 2 bases from J, leaving 8 bases between. Germline V CDR1 and CDR2: SGHTS, YDEGEE. This CDR3 spans 14 amino acids. The CDR3 region is CASSLGGPNYGYTF. CDR3 DNA: TGTGCCAGCAGCTTGGGGGGTCCAAACTATGGCTACACCTTC.

The chain links TRBV2 to TRBJ2-2; D remains ambiguous. The CDR3 totals 13 residues. Germline values: CDR1 SNHLY, CDR2 FYNNEI. V lost 6 bases, J lost 6 bases, and 11 bases lay in between. The DNA for the CDR3 is TGTGCCAGCAGGGAGCAAGGCGCCGGGGAGCTGTTTTTT. Protein sequence: CASREQGAGELFF.

The CDR3 DNA reads TGTGCCACCAGCAACCTAGCGGGAGCCACCGGGGAGCTGTTTTTT. Encoded protein: CATSNLAGATGELFF. The chain employs TRBV15 and TRBJ2-2; 10 nucleotides align to TRBD2. V gave up 4 bases and J gave up 4 bases; unmatched junction bases: 3. Germline V gene sequence: CDR1 LNHNV, CDR2 YYDKDF (reference sequence). CDR3 length: 15 amino acids.

This chain connects TRBV27 to TRBJ2-3; D could derive from TRBD1 or TRBD2 (5 bases each). This CDR3 is 17 amino acids long. Germline CDR1 MNHEY, CDR2 SMNVEV (reference sequence). V gave up 2 bases and J gave up 2 bases, with 17 bases separating them. CDR3 DNA: TGTGCCAGCAGTTTAGGGGGATTGGAGTCTTACACAGATACGCAGTATTTT. Translation gives CASSLGGLESYTDTQYF.

Only a few counts were recorded for this clone. V is TRBV5-1 and J is TRBJ2-7; D tentatively fits TRBD1 or TRBD2 (5 bases each). The germline V gene encodes CDR1 SGHRS and CDR2 YFSETQ. CDR3 size: 16 residues. V lost 0 bases and J lost 0, with 13 bases in between. CDR3 in DNA: TGCGCCAGCAGCTTGGCCGGGGCAGCGTACTCCTACGAGCAGTACTTC. This sequence encodes CASSLAGAAYSYEQYF.

The rearrangement joins TRBV6-1 to TRBJ1-5, with 8 bases fitting TRBD1. This CDR3 contains 15 residues. Germline assignment: CDR1 MNHNS and CDR2 SASEGT. The trim removed 4 bases at V and 1 base at J, leaving 3 bases unmatched. The CDR3 region is CASSAWTGSNQPQHF. CDR3 in DNA: TGTGCCAGCAGTGCCTGGACAGGGAGCAATCAGCCCCAGCATTTT.

This chain connects TRBV10-3 to TRBJ1-1, with 9 bases lining up with TRBD1. This CDR3 is built from 15 residues. Germline V gene sequence: CDR1 ENHRY, CDR2 SYGVKD. V trimming: 3 bases; J trimming: 5 bases; junction bases outside the gene matches: 7. CDR3 amino acids: CAISDPDRGRTEAFF. CDR3 nucleotide sequence: TGTGCCATCAGTGATCCCGACAGGGGGAGGACTGAAGCTTTCTTT.

The gene calls are TRBV6-6 and TRBJ2-7; 8 bases are shared with TRBD2. Trimming removed 5 bases from V and 6 bases from J; junction bases left unmatched: 3. CDR3 length: 12 amino acids. Germline assignment: CDR1 MNHNY and CDR2 SVGAGI (reference sequence). The CDR3 spells CASSPLAGEQYF. The DNA of the CDR3 is TGTGCCAGCAGTCCTCTAGCGGGCGAGCAGTACTTC.

The chain combines TRBV6-5 with TRBJ2-7, with 7 bases aligning to TRBD1. V was pared by 2 bases and J by 4 bases, with 11 bases of the junction left unmatched. The V gene's germline CDR1 is MNHEY and CDR2 SVGAGI. This CDR3 region has 16 residues. CDR3 loop: CASSYAQGFGFYEQYF. CDR3 nucleotides: TGTGCCAGCAGTTACGCACAGGGGTTCGGATTTTACGAGCAGTACTTC.

V gene TRBV19 combines with J gene TRBJ2-3; a weak D match, TRBD2 (5 bases). Germline CDR1 reads LNHDA; CDR2 reads SQIVND (reference sequence). Deletions cut 3 bases from V and 2 bases from J, with 12 bases between. The CDR3 contains 15 residues. CDR3 protein: CASSIGVGVTDTQYF. CDR3 nucleotides: TGTGCCAGTAGTATTGGGGTCGGGGTCACAGATACGCAGTATTTT.

The chain recombines TRBV18 with TRBJ2-2; 8 nucleotides line up with TRBD2. The CDR3 contains 16 residues. V dropped 6 bases and J dropped 0; count of bases not matched to a gene: 6. Germline V gene lookup returns CDR1 KGHSH and CDR2 LQKENI. The CDR3 region is CASSPAGASNTGELFF. The CDR3 nucleotides are TGTGCCAGCTCGCCAGCGGGGGCCTCGAACACCGGGGAGCTGTTTTTT.

This chain joins TRBV7-2 and TRBJ2-1; a possible D gene is TRBD1 (6 bases). CDR3 length: 14 residues. From germline, CDR1 is SGHTA and CDR2 FQGNSA. V gave up 2 bases and J gave up 3 bases, with 8 bases separating them. The CDR3 here is CASSLRTVYNEQFF. The CDR3 bases are TGTGCCAGCAGCTTACGGACAGTCTACAATGAGCAGTTCTTC.

The rearrangement uses TRBV19 and TRBJ1-6; a possible D gene is TRBD1 (5 bases). The germline V gene has CDR1 LNHDA and CDR2 SQIVND (reference sequence). The CDR3 loop spans 15 amino acids. V gave up 5 bases and J gave up 7 bases, with 15 bases separating them. This CDR3 is CASSPPRGGNSPLHF. In DNA, the CDR3 is TGTGCCAGTAGTCCCCCCCGGGGGGGGAATTCACCCCTCCACTTT.

This chain connects TRBV6-5 to TRBJ2-7; TRBD1 is a possible D gene (6 bases). CDR1 and CDR2 (germline): MNHEY, SVGAGI. This CDR3 contains 16 residues. V was cut by 4 bases and J by 2 bases, with 18 bases left in between. CDR3 loop: CASSFYGEKGAYEQYF. The CDR3 coding sequence is TGTGCCAGCAGTTTTTACGGGGAAAAGGGGGCCTACGAGCAGTACTTC.

The chain uses TRBV7-8 and TRBJ1-2; D is undetermined. Trimming left V 1 base short and J 3 bases short, with 9 bases between. This CDR3 has 14 amino acids. Germline V gene sequence: CDR1 SGHVS, CDR2 FQNEAQ. CDR3 residues: CASSLGPRDYGYTF. As DNA, the CDR3 is TGTGCCAGCAGCTTAGGTCCCCGGGACTATGGCTACACCTTC. The full variable domain, rest sourced from reference TRBV7-8 and TRBJ1-2, is GAGVSQSPRYKVAKRGQDVALRCDPISGHVSLFWYQQALGQGPEFLTYFQNEAQLDKSGLPSDRFFAERPEGSVSTLKIQRTQQEDSAVYLCASSLGPRDYGYTFGSGTRLTVV.

The genes are TRBV6-1 and TRBJ2-3, with 9 bases fitting TRBD1. Germline trimming cut 6 bases from V and 3 bases from J; bases unmatched to any gene: 1. This CDR3 contains 13 residues. Germline-derived CDR1 and CDR2 are MNHNS and SASEGT. The CDR3 coding sequence is TGTGCCAGCAGGGACAGGGGAACAGATACGCAGTATTTT. Its protein product is CASRDRGTDTQYF.

The genes are TRBV5-1 and TRBJ2-3; D possibly corresponds to TRBD1 (5 bases). This CDR3 is built from 15 residues. V was shortened by 0 bases and J by 0 bases, with 8 bases between the two germline ends. Germline lookup yields CDR1 SGHRS and CDR2 YFSETQ. CDR3 DNA: TGCGCCAGCAGCTTGGTGGACACTAGCACAGATACGCAGTATTTT. It translates to CASSLVDTSTDTQYF.

This clone was picked up a small number of times. J is TRBJ1-6 and V is TRBV19; no clear D gene. V lost 3 bases and J 7 bases, leaving 13 bases between the germline ends. Per germline, CDR1 LNHDA and CDR2 SQIVND (reference sequence). This CDR3 contains 15 residues. The CDR3 loop reads CASSMDEGENSPLHF. CDR3 DNA sequence: TGTGCCAGTAGTATGGATGAGGGCGAAAATTCACCCCTCCACTTT.

This clone was observed a handful of times. The chain employs TRBV10-3 and TRBJ1-5, with D maybe TRBD1 (5 bases). Trimming pared 2 bases from V and 5 bases from J, leaving 7 bases between. The CDR3 length is 13 residues. Germline-derived CDR1 and CDR2 are ENHRY and SYGVKD. The CDR3 protein is CAISEVGDQPQHF. The DNA for the CDR3 is TGTGCCATCAGTGAGGTGGGGGATCAGCCCCAGCATTTT.

The chain is built from TRBV2 and TRBJ2-5, with 11 bases identical to TRBD2. Unmatched junction bases numbered 4, after V lost 6 bases and J lost 7 bases. Germline V gives CDR1 SNHLY, CDR2 FYNNEI. This CDR3 spans 13 amino acids. DNA for the CDR3: TGTGCCAGCAGGGGGACTAGCGGTGGGACCCAGTACTTC. The encoded protein is CASRGTSGGTQYF.

The rearrangement joins TRBV18 to TRBJ1-2; possibly TRBD1 for D (5 bases). The germline V gene has CDR1 KGHSH and CDR2 LQKENI. Trimming pared 6 bases from V and 3 bases from J, leaving 20 bases between. The CDR3 runs to 16 residues. CDR3 loop: CASSPDGGENYYGYTF. The CDR3 DNA is TGTGCCAGCTCCCCTGACGGGGGGGAAAATTACTATGGCTACACCTTC.